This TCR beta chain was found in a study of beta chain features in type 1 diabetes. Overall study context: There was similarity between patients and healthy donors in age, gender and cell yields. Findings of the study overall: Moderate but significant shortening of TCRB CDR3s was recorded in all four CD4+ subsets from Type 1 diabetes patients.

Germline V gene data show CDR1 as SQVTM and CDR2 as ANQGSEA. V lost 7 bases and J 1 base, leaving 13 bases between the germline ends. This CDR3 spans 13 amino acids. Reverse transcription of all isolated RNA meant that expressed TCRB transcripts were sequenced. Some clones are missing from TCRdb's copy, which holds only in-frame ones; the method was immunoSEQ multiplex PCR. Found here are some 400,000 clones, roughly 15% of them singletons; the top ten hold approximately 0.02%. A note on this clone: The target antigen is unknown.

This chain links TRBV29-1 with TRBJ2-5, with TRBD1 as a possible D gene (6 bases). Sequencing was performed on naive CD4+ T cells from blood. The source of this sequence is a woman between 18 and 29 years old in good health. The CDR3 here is CSARQVIQETQYF. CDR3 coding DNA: TGCAGCGCCCGACAGGTTATCCAAGAGACCCAGTACTTC.